Detailed here is one TCR beta chain. This clone was recorded a few times. Its antigen target is currently unknown. Per-base quality was not reported, and no clone a single base away is much larger than it. Using the deep immunoSEQ assay, multiplex PCR amplified TCR CDR3 regions from genomic DNA. Extracted genomic DNA from each cell subset was spread evenly across all wells of several immunoSEQ 96-well plates, with each plate serving as a replicate. Each replicate PCR for sorted subsets received about 200 ng genomic DNA, equal to roughly 29,000 T cell genomes. Purified libraries were measured with a Qubit 3.0 fluorometer, size-checked on a Bioanalyzer 2100, and measured again with the KAPA Library Quantification kit. Every immunoSEQ 96-well plate was sequenced on a separate single-read 150-cycle Illumina NextSeq 550 flow cell. The paper's data handling went like this. Because only junctional sequences without quality scores were contained in the immunoSEQ output, filtering matching that applied to full-length reads could not be performed. Sequences were annotated with PyIR, a Python wrapper for IgBLAST v1.9, and V/J genes and CDR3 were assigned using IMGT germline references. Reads were filtered out if the reads had weak V/J assignments (E-value above 1e-6), no CDR3, stop codons, out-of-frame junctions, or ambiguous translated residues. V3J clonotypes were defined as sequences sharing the same inferred V gene, J gene, and CDR3 amino acid sequence. The percentage overlap between two repertoires was calculated by dividing the number of shared unique clonotypes by the size of the smaller repertoire. Three approaches were used to assess repertoire richness: RTK rarefaction, the Chao1 estimator, and Recon v2.1 estimates of unobserved clonotypes. Generation probabilities were computed with OLGA for all TCRbeta clonotypes obtained by the gDNA method from a few donors. The clones in this table, taken by TCRdb from immuneACCESS, are in-frame only. Not every clone is retained; where verified, under half of the shortfall comes from an unresolved V gene, and the cause of the rest is unknown. The V and J calls and the clone size are those of that table, but D and trimming were determined from the DNA. Across this sample there are around 980,000 clones, with around 78% seen only once. The ten largest clones add up to 0.6% to 0.75% of the sample.

Donors were healthy HIV-negative adults with no recently reported acute infections or vaccinations. Every donor was a Caucasian adult living in Nashville, Tennessee, USA. CD4+ T cells were enriched through magnetic negative selection, after which naive cells were positively selected on CD45RA and the remaining negative fraction served as the memory subset. After blood collection by leukapheresis, PBMCs were isolated using Ficoll-Histopaque density gradient centrifugation and then cryopreserved in the vapor phase of liquid nitrogen. Analytical flow cytometry was used to check the purity and quantity of each magnetically sorted T cell population. Genomic DNA was isolated from each sorted fraction and quantified by UV absorbance on a Nanodrop 2000c. Taken from cysteine to phenylalanine, the CDR3 has 15 residues. Of the read, only the CDR3 DNA is kept; its 45 bases are in frame from base 1. CDR1 SGHKS and CDR2 YYEKEE are derived from the germline V gene (reference sequence). V sheds 0 bases and J sheds 4 bases, leaving 11 bases between their ends.

The sample is drawn from a study of shared clonotypes between healthy human individuals (dated by TCRdb to 2020 to 2022). For the study in its entirety: A few men and two women, aged 18 to 49 years, made up the cohort. Per donor, three plates each were used for CD4 naive and CD4 memory, two for CD8 naive, and one for CD8 memory. Blood TCR repertoires of about 5 healthy adults were deeply sequenced to estimate repertoire size and the extent of clonotype sharing between individuals. To increase sequencing depth and limit assay-specific biases, TCR repertoire library preparation and sequencing were carried out by different laboratories using diverse techniques. Between about 0.8 and 9.5 billion PBMCs per donor were obtained by leukapheresis.

Overall results and qualifications from the work: Estimated clonotype richness was generally larger for naive than for memory subsets. Around 5.4% of naive CD4, more than 3% of naive CD8, approximately 2.2% of memory CD4, and approximately 0.39% of memory CD8 clonotypes were shared across several donors. Incomplete sequencing was indicated by rarefaction of sorted-subset datasets, despite the large sequencing depth. Sampling was restricted to blood, and TCR repertoires in tissue are likely to differ from TCR repertoires in blood. Compared with non-shared clonotypes, clonotypes shared by all four sorted-subset donors had higher generation probabilities. The small number of donors limited the genetic and exposure-history diversity represented. Pairwise subsampling indicated that sequencing depth was expected to affect the degree of clonotype sharing among donors.

The chain is made from TRBV5-5 and TRBJ1-3; TRBD1 could be the D gene, as 6 bases match. This sequence was found in a man younger than 30 in good health. Some clones in this sample may be carry-over from other donors' samples. Sequencing used memory CD4+ T cells from PBMCs. Sample cell subset or site, as interpreted from the label and publication: CD45RA-negative fraction. The nucleotide sequence reads TGTGCCAGCAGCTTGGCCGCAGGGGTAGGAAACACCATATATTTT. Translated, it gives CASSLAAGVGNTIYF.